This T cell receptor (beta chain) was identified in a study of blood T cell repertoires in COVID-19. Measured with immunoSEQ multiplex PCR; TCRdb has only the in-frame clones, and not every one. The data show about 220,000 clones, about four fifths seen once. Trimming removed 1 base from V and 6 bases from J, with 12 bases in between. The CDR3 covers 14 residues. Germline V gene sequence: CDR1 SGHVS, CDR2 FNYEAQ. During the 2 weeks before they entered the study, exposed participants had met someone with a PCR-confirmed or clinician-diagnosed COVID-19 case. Sequences were obtained from PBMCs or T cells enriched from blood (not recorded which). This chain uses TRBV7-6 with TRBJ1-1; the D is unclear. This sequence was found in a woman in her forties who had been exposed to COVID-19. The CDR3 coding sequence is TGTGCCAGCAGCTTAGGGAGTTTAGTATCTGAAGCTTTCTTT. Its protein product is CASSLGSLVSEAFF.